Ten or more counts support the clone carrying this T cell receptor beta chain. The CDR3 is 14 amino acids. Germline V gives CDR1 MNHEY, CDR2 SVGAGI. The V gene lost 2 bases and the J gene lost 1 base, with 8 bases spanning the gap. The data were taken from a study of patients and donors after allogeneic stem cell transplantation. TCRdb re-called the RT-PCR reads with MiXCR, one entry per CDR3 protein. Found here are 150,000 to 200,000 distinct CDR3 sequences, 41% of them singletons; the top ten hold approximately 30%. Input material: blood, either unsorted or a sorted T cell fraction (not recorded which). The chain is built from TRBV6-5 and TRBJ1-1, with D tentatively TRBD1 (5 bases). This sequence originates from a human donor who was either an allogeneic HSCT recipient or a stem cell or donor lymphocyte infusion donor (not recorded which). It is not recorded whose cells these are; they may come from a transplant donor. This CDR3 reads CASSYGTGNTEAFF. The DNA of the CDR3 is TGTGCCAGCAGTTACGGAACAGGGAACACTGAAGCTTTCTTT.